This T cell receptor beta chain was sequenced for a study of blood T cell repertoires in COVID-19 (dated by TCRdb to the early 2020s). Turning to the overall study: Collaborator samples came from the United States, Italy and Spain and covered acute and convalescent phases of COVID-19. The material from the prospective study consisted of cDNA or gDNA derived from T cells, B-cell-depleted T cells, or PBMCs. The repertoires were made available in a free public database intended to serve as a resource for research on the immune response to SARS-CoV-2. A de-identified subject ID, COVID-19 status, age in years and sex were almost always included in the sample metadata. Samples came from the ongoing ImmuneRACE study (first 160 participants) plus 1,254 subjects from 6 global collaborators. HLA class I and class II types, where available, came from metadata supplied by the sample provider rather than from assay-based typing. The dataset comprised deeply sampled blood TCRbeta repertoires from subjects exposed to, actively infected with, or recovered from COVID-19.

Whole blood was collected in K2EDTA tubes by collaborating institutions according to the institutions' own protocols. Collaborator samples were shipped for TCRbeta analysis as frozen whole blood, isolated PBMCs, or DNA extracted from either sample type. A note on this clone: What this receptor recognizes is not known. Base qualities are missing; no much larger clone stands one base away.

The immunoSEQ Assay, a bias-controlled multiplex PCR, was used to amplify TCRbeta CDR3 regions from genomic DNA. As for the authors' bioinformatics: The number of nucleated cells in each sample was estimated by amplification of reference gene primers within the assay. To quantify the absolute abundance of each unique TCRbeta CDR3 rearrangement, sequence reads were collapsed and filtered. For each sample, productive Simpson clonality was calculated as the square root of Simpson's diversity index over productive rearrangements. Drawn from immuneACCESS, this table holds only the in-frame rearrangements with V and J called that TCRdb kept. Clones are partly lost; checked studies trace under half to an unresolved V gene and leave the rest unexplained. The V and J calls and clone size are taken from that table; D and trimming were inferred from the DNA. For this sample the table gives 88,000 or so clones, of which under 85% were detected only once. The top ten clonotypes cover 8.5% to 10% of the sample.

Study-level results and caveats: The quantity of clinical and demographic metadata differed by source and by participant and was supplied without curation.

CDR1 DFQATT and CDR2 SNEGSKA are derived from the germline V gene (reference sequence). V is shortened by 3 bases, J by 5 bases, and the region joining them spans 19 bases. Inclusive of the bounding cysteine and phenylalanine, the CDR3 is 15 residues long. This entry keeps only the CDR3 DNA: 45 bases, framed from base 1. The sequencing input was peripheral blood. The sequence links TRBV20-1 to TRBJ1-1; the D region possibly corresponds to TRBD1 (6 bases align). The receptor comes from a human donor in a cohort sampled during active COVID-19. The DNA reads as follows: TGCAGTGCTAGTGAAGTCGCGGGGGCGCAGACTGAAGCTTTCTTT. Its coded protein is CSASEVAGAQTEAFF.